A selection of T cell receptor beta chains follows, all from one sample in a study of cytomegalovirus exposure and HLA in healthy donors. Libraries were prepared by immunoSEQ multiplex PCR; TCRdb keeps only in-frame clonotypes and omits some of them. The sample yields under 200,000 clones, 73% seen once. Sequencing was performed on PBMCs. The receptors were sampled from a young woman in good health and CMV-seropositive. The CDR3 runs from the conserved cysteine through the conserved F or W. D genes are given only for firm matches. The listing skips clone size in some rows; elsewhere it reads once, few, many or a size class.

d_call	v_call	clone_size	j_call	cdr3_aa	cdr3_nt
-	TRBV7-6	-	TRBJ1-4	CASSLAVGPSEKLFF	TGTGCCAGCAGCCTAGCAGTGGGGCCCAGTGAAAAACTGTTTTTT
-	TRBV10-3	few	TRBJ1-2	CAITRPGSNYGYTF	TGTGCCATCACGAGGCCCGGAAGTAACTATGGCTACACCTTC
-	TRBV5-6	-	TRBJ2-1	CASSMGLPNEQFF	TGTGCCAGCAGCATGGGACTCCCTAATGAGCAGTTCTTC
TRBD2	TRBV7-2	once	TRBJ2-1	CASSLERGGYNEQFF	TGTGCCAGCAGCTTAGAGCGGGGGGGGTACAATGAGCAGTTCTTC
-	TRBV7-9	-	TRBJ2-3	CASSLSGQADTQYF	TGTGCCAGCAGCTTATCAGGGCAAGCAGATACGCAGTATTTT
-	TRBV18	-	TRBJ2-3	CASSRTISTDTQYF	TGTGCCAGCTCACGGACAATTAGCACAGATACGCAGTATTTT
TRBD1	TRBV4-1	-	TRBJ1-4	CASSQDRQGVEKLFF	TGCGCCAGCAGCCAAGATAGACAGGGGGTCGAAAAACTGTTTTTT
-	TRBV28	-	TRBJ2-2	CASMFVTGELFF	TGTGCCAGCATGTTCGTCACCGGGGAGCTGTTTTTT
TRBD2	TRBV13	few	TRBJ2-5	CASSRSGGGETQYF	TGTGCCAGCAGCCGCAGCGGGGGAGGAGAGACCCAGTACTTC
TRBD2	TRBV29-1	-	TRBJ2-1	CSVVGGGGLYNEQFF	TGCAGCGTTGTAGGCGGGGGGGGCCTGTACAATGAGCAGTTCTTC
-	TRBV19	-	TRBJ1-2	CASSDSVGGYTF	TGTGCCAGTAGTGACAGCGTCGGGGGCTACACCTTC
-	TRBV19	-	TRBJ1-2	CASSKSPGHLYGYTF	TGTGCCAGTAGTAAAAGCCCAGGACACCTCTATGGCTACACCTTC
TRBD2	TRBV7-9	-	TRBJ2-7	CASSISGDEQYF	TGTGCCAGCAGCATTAGCGGGGACGAGCAGTACTTC
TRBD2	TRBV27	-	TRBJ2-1	CASSQGLGDIYEQFF	TGTGCCAGCAGCCAAGGACTAGGGGATATATATGAGCAGTTCTTC
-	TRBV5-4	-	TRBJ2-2	CASNAGGEHGELFF	TGTGCCAGCAACGCGGGCGGGGAGCACGGGGAGCTGTTTTTT
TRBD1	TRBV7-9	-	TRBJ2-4	CASSLGGQGWGNIQYF	TGTGCCAGCAGCTTAGGAGGACAGGGGTGGGGTAACATTCAGTACTTC
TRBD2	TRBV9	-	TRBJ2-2	CASSAPGLAGAATGELFF	TGTGCCAGCAGCGCACCCGGACTAGCGGGGGCCGCCACCGGGGAGCTGTTTTTT
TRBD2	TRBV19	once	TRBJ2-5	CASNSGLAGGQETQYF	TGTGCCAGTAACTCGGGACTAGCGGGGGGCCAAGAGACCCAGTACTTC
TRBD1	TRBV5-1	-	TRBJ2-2	CASSSPAQGSLPGELFF	TGCGCCAGCAGCTCCCCTGCACAGGGGAGCCTCCCCGGGGAGCTGTTTTTT
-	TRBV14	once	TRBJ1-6	CASSHTRGGRHSPLHF	TGTGCCAGCAGCCACACACGGGGGGGTAGGCATTCACCCCTCCACTTT
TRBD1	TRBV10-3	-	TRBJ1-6	CAISGGTDRYNSPLHF	TGTGCCATCAGTGGTGGGACAGACCGCTATAATTCACCCCTCCACTTT
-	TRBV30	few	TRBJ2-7	CAWSYDSSYEQYF	TGTGCCTGGAGTTACGACAGTTCCTACGAGCAGTACTTC
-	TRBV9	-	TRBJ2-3	CASSVGDTQYF	TGTGCCAGCAGCGTCGGAGATACGCAGTATTTT
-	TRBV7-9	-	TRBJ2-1	CSSSPEAGPHYNEQFF	TGTTCCAGCAGCCCGGAGGCAGGACCCCACTACAATGAGCAGTTCTTC
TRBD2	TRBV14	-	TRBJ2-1	CASSQVGGGTYNEQFF	TGTGCCAGCAGCCAAGTTGGCGGGGGGACGTACAATGAGCAGTTCTTC
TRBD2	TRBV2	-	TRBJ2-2	CASSSPSGGDTGELFF	TGTGCCAGCAGCTCACCTAGCGGGGGTGACACCGGGGAGCTGTTTTTT
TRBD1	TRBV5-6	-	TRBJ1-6	CASSTPTGNNSPLHF	TGTGCCAGCAGCACACCGACAGGGAATAATTCACCCCTCCACTTT
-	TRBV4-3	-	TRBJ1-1	CASSQHRANTEAFF	TGCGCCAGCAGCCAGCACAGGGCGAACACTGAAGCTTTCTTT
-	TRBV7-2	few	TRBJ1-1	CASSSTGGFDTEAFF	TGTGCCAGCAGCTCAACGGGGGGGTTTGACACTGAAGCTTTCTTT
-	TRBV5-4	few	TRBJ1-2	CASSQTRVANYGYTF	TGTGCCAGCAGCCAGACCCGGGTAGCTAACTATGGCTACACCTTC
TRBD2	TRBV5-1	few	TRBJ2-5	CASSLTSGGRETQYF	TGCGCCAGCAGTTTGACTAGCGGGGGACGAGAGACCCAGTACTTC
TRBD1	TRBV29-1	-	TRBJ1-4	CSVGVGQGYNEKLFF	TGCAGCGTTGGGGTGGGACAGGGGTACAATGAAAAACTGTTTTTT
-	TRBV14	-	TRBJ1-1	CASSQGSTTKGMNTEAFF	TGTGCCAGCAGCCAAGGATCGACCACCAAGGGGATGAACACTGAAGCTTTCTTT
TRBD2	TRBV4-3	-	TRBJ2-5	CASSQGLTGGPRETQYF	TGCGCCAGCAGCCAAGGACTGACGGGGGGGCCTAGGGAGACCCAGTACTTC
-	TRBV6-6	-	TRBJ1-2	CASSAGRGGYTF	TGTGCCAGCAGTGCCGGCAGAGGAGGCTACACCTTC
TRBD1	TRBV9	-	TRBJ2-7	CASRGTDSYEQYF	TGTGCCAGCAGAGGGACAGACTCCTACGAGCAGTACTTC
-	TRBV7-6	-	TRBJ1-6	CASSPGRSLNSPLHF	TGTGCCAGCAGCCCCGGTCGGAGCCTTAATTCACCCCTCCACTTT
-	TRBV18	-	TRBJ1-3	CASSPETGGPGNTIYF	TGTGCCAGCTCACCAGAGACAGGAGGCCCTGGAAACACCATATATTTT
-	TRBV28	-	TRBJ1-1	CASSKMGRGGTEAFF	TGTGCCAGCAGTAAGATGGGCAGGGGCGGCACTGAAGCTTTCTTT
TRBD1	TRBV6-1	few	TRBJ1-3	CASSESRTGGSGNTIYF	TGTGCCAGCAGTGAAAGTAGGACAGGGGGCTCTGGAAACACCATATATTTT
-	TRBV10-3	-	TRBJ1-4	CAISEQRAKPGQKTTNEKLFF	TGTGCCATCAGCGAACAACGCGCTAAACCGGGACAAAAAACCACTAATGAAAAACTGTTTTTT
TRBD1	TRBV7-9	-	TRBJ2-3	CASSAHRGLGADTQYF	TGTGCCAGCAGCGCCCACAGGGGGCTCGGGGCAGATACGCAGTATTTT
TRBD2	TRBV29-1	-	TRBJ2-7	CSVAMRLGLAGGREQYF	TGCAGCGTTGCCATGAGACTGGGACTAGCGGGGGGGCGTGAGCAGTACTTC
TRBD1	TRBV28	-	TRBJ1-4	CASSFSGGRHEKLFF	TGTGCCAGCAGTTTCTCAGGGGGCCGCCATGAAAAACTGTTTTTT
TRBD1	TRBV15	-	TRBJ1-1	CATSRGTGGVVTEAFF	TGTGCCACCAGCAGAGGGACAGGGGGCGTAGTAACTGAAGCTTTCTTT
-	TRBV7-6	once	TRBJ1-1	CASSPRGGEAAFF	TGTGCCAGCAGCCCACGCGGGGGAGAGGCGGCTTTCTTT
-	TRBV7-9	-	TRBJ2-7	CASSSGDGGREQYF	TGTGCCAGCAGCTCAGGGGACGGGGGGAGGGAGCAGTACTTC
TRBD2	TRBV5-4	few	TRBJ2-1	CASSTKSGVYWGEQFF	TGTGCCAGCAGCACCAAGAGCGGGGTCTACTGGGGGGAGCAGTTCTTC
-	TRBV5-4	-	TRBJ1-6	CASTREGGENSPLHF	TGTGCCAGCACCCGAGAGGGCGGGGAGAATTCACCCCTCCACTTT
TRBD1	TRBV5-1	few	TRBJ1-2	CASSSGQGAVYGYTF	TGCGCCAGCAGCTCGGGACAGGGGGCAGTCTATGGCTACACCTTC
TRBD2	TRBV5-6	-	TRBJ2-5	CASSLRTSTETQYF	TGTGCCAGCAGCTTGCGGACTAGCACGGAGACCCAGTACTTC
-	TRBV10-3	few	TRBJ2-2	CAIRVGETGELFF	TGTGCCATCAGGGTCGGGGAGACCGGGGAGCTGTTTTTT
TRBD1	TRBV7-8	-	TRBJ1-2	CASSSDRVFGYTF	TGTGCCAGCAGCTCTGACAGGGTTTTTGGCTACACCTTC
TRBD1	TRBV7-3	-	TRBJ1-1	CASRFSQGSTEAFF	TGTGCCAGCAGGTTTTCACAGGGGAGCACTGAAGCTTTCTTT